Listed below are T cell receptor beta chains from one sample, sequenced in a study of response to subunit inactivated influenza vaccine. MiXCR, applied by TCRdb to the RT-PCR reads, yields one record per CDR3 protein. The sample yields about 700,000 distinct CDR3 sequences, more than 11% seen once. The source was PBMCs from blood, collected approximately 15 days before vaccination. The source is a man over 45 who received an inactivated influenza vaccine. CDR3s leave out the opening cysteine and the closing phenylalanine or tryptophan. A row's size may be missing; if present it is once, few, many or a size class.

CDR3: ASSGTVKAYGYT; V: TRBV2; size: NA; J: TRBJ1-2
CDR3: ATSDSGLSSYNEQF; V: TRBV24-1; size: few; J: TRBJ2-1
CDR3: ASSRPAGVMNTEAF; V: TRBV28; size: few; J: TRBJ1-1
CDR3: ASSLGLYEKLF; V: TRBV27; size: few; J: TRBJ1-4
CDR3: ASSDRGGRDEQF; V: TRBV19; size: NA; J: TRBJ2-1
CDR3: ASSYSQGALGYT; V: TRBV6-2/TRBV6-3; size: few; J: TRBJ1-2
CDR3: ASSLWGGDNEQF; V: TRBV7-6; size: few; J: TRBJ2-1
CDR3: ASSFIWGGGVGGNEQF; V: TRBV27; size: NA; J: TRBJ2-1
CDR3: SATFAGGQTDTQY; V: TRBV20-1; size: NA; J: TRBJ2-3
CDR3: ASSLGRKLEQY; V: TRBV27; size: NA; J: TRBJ2-7
CDR3: ASGKGGSYEQY; V: TRBV6-2/TRBV6-3; size: NA; J: TRBJ2-7
CDR3: ASSQDGFVAGNTIY; V: TRBV3-1; size: few; J: TRBJ1-3
CDR3: ASSQDSRVGRNTGELF; V: TRBV4-3; size: many; J: TRBJ2-2
CDR3: ACTEQGINQPQH; V: TRBV12-3/TRBV12-4; size: few; J: TRBJ1-5
CDR3: ASSQEQLSYEQY; V: TRBV14; size: few; J: TRBJ2-7
CDR3: ASSFSTDGWWSTDTQY; V: TRBV11-2; size: once; J: TRBJ2-3
CDR3: ASINGGVLGNTIY; V: TRBV12-3/TRBV12-4; size: few; J: TRBJ1-3
CDR3: ASSFLSSGLLAKNIQY; V: TRBV11-1; size: NA; J: TRBJ2-4
CDR3: AWSRPGTAYEQY; V: TRBV30; size: NA; J: TRBJ2-7
CDR3: ASSEGQNNEQF; V: TRBV28; size: few; J: TRBJ2-1
CDR3: ASSLVRTGKYEQY; V: TRBV11-2; size: few; J: TRBJ2-7
CDR3: ASSTRGRREKLF; V: TRBV21-1; size: NA; J: TRBJ1-4
CDR3: ATSDPGQGNMRSYNEQF; V: TRBV24-1; size: NA; J: TRBJ2-1
CDR3: ASKDRGIYEQY; V: TRBV28; size: once; J: TRBJ2-7
CDR3: ASSTGGRTTDTQY; V: TRBV5-1; size: many; J: TRBJ2-3
CDR3: ASSRGQAISGIQY; V: TRBV5-1; size: few; J: TRBJ2-4
CDR3: ASSIPGSAGEKLF; V: TRBV19; size: few; J: TRBJ1-4
CDR3: AISDYGTALYNEQF; V: TRBV10-3; size: NA; J: TRBJ2-1
CDR3: ASSFSGSQSDIQY; V: TRBV5-5; size: many; J: TRBJ2-4
CDR3: ASSKGTWWQPQH; V: TRBV28; size: NA; J: TRBJ1-5
CDR3: ASSLVSDYGYT; V: TRBV5-5; size: few; J: TRBJ1-2
CDR3: AISEDRDRNTGELF; V: TRBV10-3; size: NA; J: TRBJ2-2
CDR3: ASSGTSGSREQF; V: TRBV6-1; size: few; J: TRBJ2-1
CDR3: ASTPAENTEAF; V: TRBV12-3/TRBV12-4; size: many; J: TRBJ1-1
CDR3: ASSSSGVPTGELF; V: TRBV5-6; size: NA; J: TRBJ2-2
CDR3: ASSLSGTNPYEQY; V: TRBV5-1; size: few; J: TRBJ2-7
CDR3: ASSPGVWGYT; V: TRBV6-6; size: NA; J: TRBJ1-2
CDR3: SVVGSWTGRSSRNTEAF; V: TRBV29-1; size: NA; J: TRBJ1-1
CDR3: SAIEHFNQPQH; V: TRBV20-1; size: few; J: TRBJ1-5
CDR3: ASRKGGPMNTEAF; V: TRBV19; size: many; J: TRBJ1-1
CDR3: ASSLDPGLGYT; V: TRBV7-9; size: NA; J: TRBJ1-2
CDR3: ASSPDRFYNEQF; V: TRBV5-5; size: few; J: TRBJ2-1
CDR3: ASNSDSSYNEQF; V: TRBV4-1; size: few; J: TRBJ2-1
CDR3: SARQPSTDTQY; V: TRBV29-1; size: NA; J: TRBJ2-3
CDR3: ASSLNRGGSDTQY; V: TRBV7-9; size: NA; J: TRBJ2-3
CDR3: ASSLDREGNIQY; V: TRBV5-1; size: many; J: TRBJ2-4
CDR3: ASSSGTGQNIQY; V: TRBV12-3/TRBV12-4; size: many; J: TRBJ2-4
CDR3: ASSSLKRGGESYNEQF; V: TRBV11-2; size: many; J: TRBJ2-1
CDR3: ASTGTKDAYEQY; V: TRBV6-1; size: NA; J: TRBJ2-7
CDR3: ASSATSGEETQY; V: TRBV10-1; size: many; J: TRBJ2-5
CDR3: SARQGGKETQY; V: TRBV20-1; size: many; J: TRBJ2-5
CDR3: ASSHAGTGWETQY; V: TRBV4-1; size: few; J: TRBJ2-5
CDR3: ASSLTPEPSTDTQY; V: TRBV4-3; size: NA; J: TRBJ2-3
CDR3: ASNTGAGSTDTQY; V: TRBV5-1; size: many; J: TRBJ2-3
CDR3: ASSLNGVSLGNTIY; V: TRBV28; size: few; J: TRBJ1-3
CDR3: ASSFGQLIDNEKLF; V: TRBV5-1; size: many; J: TRBJ1-4
CDR3: ATSRNRQNNEKLF; V: TRBV15; size: few; J: TRBJ1-4